A selection of T cell receptor beta chains follows, all from one sample in a study of T cells in Graves' hyperthyroidism and ophthalmopathy. In TCRdb, the multiplex PCR reads were re-called with MiXCR into one record per CDR3 protein. The table shows 500,000 or so distinct CDR3 sequences, with 17% occurring only once. Sequencing used blood. Source of these receptors: a young woman with Graves' ophthalmopathy. The CDR3 runs from the conserved cysteine through the conserved F or W. The order of the fields is D gene, J gene, clone size, V gene, CDR3 protein, CDR3 DNA. A D gene is named only where the DNA matches it firmly. Some rows mark clone size as missing; the rest say once, few, many or name a class of expanded clone.

TRBD2 TRBJ2-7 few TRBV5-1 CASSLGLSASGGHEQYF TGCGCCAGCAGCTTAGGTCTCTCGGCTAGCGGGGGCCACGAGCAGTACTTC
- TRBJ1-2 many TRBV3-1 CASSPNIGNNYGYTF TGTGCCAGCAGCCCTAATATTGGCAATAACTATGGCTACACCTTC
TRBD2 TRBJ2-3 many TRBV28 CASSLTSGEGTDTQYF TGTGCCAGCAGCCTTACTAGCGGGGAGGGCACAGATACGCAGTATTTT
TRBD1 TRBJ2-3 few TRBV27 CASSLSSGTDFTDTQYF TGTGCCAGCAGTTTATCGAGTGGGACAGACTTCACAGATACGCAGTATTTT
TRBD1 TRBJ1-4 - TRBV6-1 CASGQANNEKLFF TGTGCCAGTGGACAGGCAAATAATGAAAAACTGTTTTTT
- TRBJ1-2 - TRBV29-1 CSVMGLGYTF TGCAGCGTGATGGGTTTGGGCTACACCTTC
- TRBJ1-2 once TRBV9 CASSVGGPAKYGYTF TGTGCCAGCAGCGTAGGTGGACCAGCTAAGTATGGCTACACCTTC
- TRBJ2-7 - TRBV28 CASSLSQQGDYEQYF TGTGCCAGCAGTTTATCGCAGCAGGGTGACTACGAGCAGTACTTC
- TRBJ2-7 many TRBV7-2 CASSFSTYEQYF TGTGCCAGCAGCTTCTCTACCTACGAGCAGTACTTC
- TRBJ1-1 many TRBV5-1 CASTGVWLGPNTEAFF TGCGCCAGCACCGGGGTTTGGCTGGGGCCGAACACTGAAGCTTTCTTT